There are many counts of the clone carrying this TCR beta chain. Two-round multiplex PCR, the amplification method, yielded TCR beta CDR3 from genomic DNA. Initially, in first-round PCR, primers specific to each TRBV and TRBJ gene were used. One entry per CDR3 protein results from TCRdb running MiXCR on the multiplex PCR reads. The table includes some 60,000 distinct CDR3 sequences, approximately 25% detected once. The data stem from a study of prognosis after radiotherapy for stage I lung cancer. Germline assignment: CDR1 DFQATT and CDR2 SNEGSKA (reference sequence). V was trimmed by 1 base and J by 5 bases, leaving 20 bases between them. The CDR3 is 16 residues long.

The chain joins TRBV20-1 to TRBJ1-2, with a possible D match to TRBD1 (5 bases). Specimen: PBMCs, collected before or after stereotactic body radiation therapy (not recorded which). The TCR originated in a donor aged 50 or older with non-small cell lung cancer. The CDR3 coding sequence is TGCAGTGCTAGAGGCGCGGTCGGGGGGGGAGAATATGGCTACACCTTC. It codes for CSARGAVGGGEYGYTF.